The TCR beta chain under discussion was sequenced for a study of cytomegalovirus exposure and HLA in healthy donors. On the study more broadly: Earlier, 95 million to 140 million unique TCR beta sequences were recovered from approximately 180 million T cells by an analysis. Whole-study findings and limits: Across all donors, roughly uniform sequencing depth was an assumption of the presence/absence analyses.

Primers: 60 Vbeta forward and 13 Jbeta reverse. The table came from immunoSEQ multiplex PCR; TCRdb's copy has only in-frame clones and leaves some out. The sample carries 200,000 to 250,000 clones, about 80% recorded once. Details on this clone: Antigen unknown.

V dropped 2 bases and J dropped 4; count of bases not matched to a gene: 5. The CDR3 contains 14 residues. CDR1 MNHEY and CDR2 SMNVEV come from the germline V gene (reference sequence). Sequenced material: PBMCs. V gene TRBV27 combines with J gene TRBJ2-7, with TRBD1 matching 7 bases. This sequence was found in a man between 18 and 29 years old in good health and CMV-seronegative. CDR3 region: CASSLKGATYEQYF. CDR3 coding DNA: TGTGCCAGCAGTTTAAAGGGGGCGACATACGAGCAGTACTTC.